These 30 T cell receptor beta chains share one sample of origin, sequenced in a study of brain T cells in children with intractable seizures. Method: immunoSEQ multiplex PCR; TCRdb's copy keeps in-frame clones and lacks some. The table records 55,000 to 80,000 clones, 95% to 97% of them present only once. The sequenced sample was peripheral blood, obtained at surgery. Every receptor here comes from a boy less than two years old with focal cortical dysplasia and intractable seizures.

This clone has a single count. This rearrangement joins TRBV11-3 to TRBJ1-1; no clear D gene. V dropped 5 bases and J dropped 1 base, with 8 bases sitting between them. This CDR3 is built from 13 residues. The V gene's germline CDR1 is SGHNT and CDR2 YENEEA. The CDR3 loop reads CASSQNANTEAFF. CDR3 coding DNA: TGTGCCAGCAGCCAAAACGCGAACACTGAAGCTTTCTTT. The full variable domain, in which reference TRBV11-3 and TRBJ1-1 provide the parts outside the CDR3, is EAGVVQSPRYKIIEKKQPVAFWCNPISGHNTLYWYLQNLGQGPELLIRYENEEAVDDSQLPKDRFSAERLKGVDSTLKIQPAELGDSAVYLCASSQNANTEAFFGQGTRLTVV.

This chain uses TRBV11-1 with TRBJ2-1; D gene uncertain. Trimming removed 5 bases at V and 3 bases at J, with 11 bases between. Germline CDR1 SGHAT, CDR2 FQDESV (reference sequence). This CDR3 spans 14 amino acids. The DNA for the CDR3 is TGTGCCAGCAGCCAACGGTGGGGCTACAATGAGCAGTTCTTC. Its translation is CASSQRWGYNEQFF. Variable domain in full (rest from reference TRBV11-1 and TRBJ2-1): EAEVAQSPRYKITEKSQAVAFWCDPISGHATLYWYRQILGQGPELLVQFQDESVVDDSQLPKDRFSAERLKGVDSTLKIQPAELGDSAMYLCASSQRWGYNEQFFGPGTRLTVL.

This chain connects TRBV24-1 to TRBJ1-4; TRBD1 matches at 10 bases. The germline CDR1 and CDR2 sequences are KGHDR and SFDVKD. Losses at the gene ends were 3 bases for V and 5 bases for J; bases not matched to a gene: 5. The CDR3 is made up of 16 amino acids. CDR3 nucleotides: TGTGCCACCAGTGATCCCAGGACAGGGGGAAATGAAAAACTGTTTTTT. It is translated as CATSDPRTGGNEKLFF.

The J gene is TRBJ1-6, the V gene TRBV25-1, with TRBD1 as a possible D gene (5 bases). The CDR3 loop spans 15 amino acids. Trimming took off 6 bases at V and 8 bases at J, with 17 bases between the two ends. CDR1 is MGHDK and CDR2 is SYGVNS in the germline V gene. CDR3 in amino acids: CASSPIGQGDSPLHF. The DNA for the CDR3 is TGTGCCAGCAGCCCCATCGGGCAGGGAGATTCACCCCTCCACTTT.

The CDR3 here is CASSFDPGELFF. The CDR3 DNA follows: TGTGCCAGCAGCTTCGACCCCGGGGAGCTGTTTTTT. V gene TRBV5-6 combines with J gene TRBJ2-2, with unresolved D. Looked up from germline, CDR1 is SGHDT and CDR2 is YYEEEE. V was pared by 2 bases and J by 6 bases, with 5 bases between. The CDR3 is made up of 12 amino acids.

V and J are TRBV3-1 (or the pseudogene TRBV3-2) and TRBJ2-3; TRBD2 is a possible D gene (5 bases). CDR1 and CDR2 (germline): LGHDT, YNNKEL (reference sequence). The V and J ends lost 4 bases and 3 bases respectively, with 17 bases between them. CDR3 length: 16 amino acids. This CDR3 is CASSLLRESRTDTQYF. CDR3 in DNA: TGTGCCAGCAGCCTGCTGAGGGAGAGTAGGACAGATACGCAGTATTTT.

The rearrangement links TRBV11-2 to TRBJ2-3; the D gene is possibly TRBD2 (5 bases). Between the trimmed V and J ends, which lost 4 bases and 0 bases, there was a span of 17 bases. CDR3 length: 17 residues. Germline CDR1 reads SGHAT; CDR2 reads FQNNGV. The CDR3 reads CASSSRGGVYSTDTQYF. The CDR3 coding sequence is TGTGCCAGCAGCTCTAGAGGAGGTGTCTATAGCACAGATACGCAGTATTTT.

This chain connects TRBV5-6 to TRBJ2-3; D is possibly TRBD2 (6 bases). The CDR3 length is 16 residues. V gave up 2 bases and J gave up 2 bases, with 15 bases separating them. Germline V CDR1 and CDR2: SGHDT, YYEEEE. Here the CDR3 DNA reads TGTGCCAGCAGCTTATTTGCGGGAATTTACACAGATACGCAGTATTTT. It codes for CASSLFAGIYTDTQYF. Combining the CDR3 with reference TRBV5-6 and TRBJ2-3 gives the whole variable domain DAGVTQSPTHLIKTRGQQVTLRCSPKSGHDTVSWYQQALGQGPQFIFQYYEEEERQRGNFPDRFSGHQFPNYSSELNVNALLLGDSALYLCASSLFAGIYTDTQYFGPGTRLTVL.

The V and J genes are TRBV7-7 and TRBJ2-5; no clear D gene. V gave up 1 base and J gave up 5 bases, with 8 bases separating them. Germline V gene data show CDR1 as SSHAT and CDR2 as FNYEAQ (reference sequence). The CDR3 sequence is 13 residues long. This chain's CDR3 is CASSLGRAETQYF. Written as DNA, the CDR3 is TGTGCCAGCAGCTTAGGTAGGGCGGAGACCCAGTACTTC.

The gene calls are TRBV19 and TRBJ2-1, with TRBD2 matching 8 bases. The V gene's germline CDR1 is LNHDA and CDR2 SQIVND (reference sequence). There are 17 residues in the CDR3. The V segment lost 10 bases and the J segment 0 bases; nucleotides outside the gene matches: 14. CDR3 residues: CAMRPSGRYSSYNEQFF. The CDR3 DNA reads TGTGCCATGCGGCCTAGCGGGCGTTACAGCTCCTACAATGAGCAGTTCTTC.

The chain carries TRBV19 and TRBJ2-7; TRBD1 matches at 8 bases. Germline values: CDR1 LNHDA, CDR2 SQIVND (reference sequence). V was pared by 4 bases and J by 1 base, with 3 bases of the junction left unmatched. This CDR3 has 14 amino acids. The CDR3: CASSSGTGSYEQYF. Written as DNA, the CDR3 is TGTGCCAGTAGTAGCGGGACAGGATCCTACGAGCAGTACTTC.

J is TRBJ1-2 and V is TRBV3-1 (or the pseudogene TRBV3-2); D might be TRBD1 (6 bases). V lost 4 bases, J lost 4 bases, and 22 bases lay in between. The CDR3 covers 17 residues. Germline-derived CDR1 and CDR2 are LGHDT and YNNKEL (reference sequence). The CDR3 sequence is CASSPPRQAEALYGYTF. CDR3 nucleotide sequence: TGTGCCAGCAGCCCACCCCGACAGGCGGAGGCCCTCTATGGCTACACCTTC.

The V call is TRBV28, the J call TRBJ2-3; D is unclear. CDR3 size: 14 residues. V was shortened by 7 bases and J by 2 bases, with 13 bases between the two germline ends. Germline CDR1 is MDHEN and CDR2 is SYDVKM. CDR3 region: CASTYGRNTDTQYF. The CDR3 nucleotides read TGTGCCAGCACTTACGGCAGGAACACAGATACGCAGTATTTT.

V usage is TRBV11-1 and J usage is TRBJ1-2, with 9 bases matching TRBD1. The CDR3 sequence is 16 residues long. V was pared by 0 bases and J by 3 bases, with 5 bases of the junction left unmatched. Germline V gene sequence: CDR1 SGHAT, CDR2 FQDESV (reference sequence). CDR3 in DNA: TGTGCCAGCAGCTTAGCCCCTCGGACAGGGGACTATGGCTACACCTTC. Its protein is CASSLAPRTGDYGYTF. Full variable domain (outside the CDR3, taken from reference TRBV11-1 and TRBJ1-2): EAEVAQSPRYKITEKSQAVAFWCDPISGHATLYWYRQILGQGPELLVQFQDESVVDDSQLPKDRFSAERLKGVDSTLKIQPAELGDSAMYLCASSLAPRTGDYGYTFGSGTRLTVV.

A few counts support this clone. The chain uses TRBV4-1 and TRBJ2-7; 14 bases are a match to TRBD2. Germline V gives CDR1 MGHRA, CDR2 YSYEKL. The ends lost 4 bases at V and 2 bases at J; junction bases unmatched: 7. The CDR3 runs 17 residues. The CDR3 DNA follows: TGCGCCAGCAGCCGGGGACTAGCGGGGGCAAGAACCTACGAGCAGTACTTC. It translates to CASSRGLAGARTYEQYF.

This chain uses TRBV7-7 with TRBJ2-5, with D possibly matching TRBD2 (6 bases). Looked up from germline, CDR1 is SSHAT and CDR2 is FNYEAQ (reference sequence). V lost 3 bases and J 1 base, leaving 12 bases between the germline ends. This CDR3 has 15 amino acids. In DNA form, the CDR3 reads TGTGCCAGCAGCTTTGTATCCGGGGGCCAAGAGACCCAGTACTTC. It is translated as CASSFVSGGQETQYF.

Here the CDR3 reads CASSLVGLQTDTQYF. CDR3 sequence (DNA): TGTGCCAGCAGCTTAGTGGGACTCCAAACAGATACGCAGTATTTT. The chain is built from TRBV7-9 and TRBJ2-3, with D possibly being TRBD2 (6 bases). The CDR3 runs 15 residues. V was trimmed by 1 base and J by 3 bases, leaving 11 bases between them. Germline V lookup: CDR1 SEHNR, CDR2 FQNEAQ (reference sequence).

V and J are TRBV5-6 and TRBJ1-3, with unresolved D. V shed 0 bases and J shed 4 bases, with 8 bases lying between them. This CDR3 has 14 residues. Germline V gene lookup returns CDR1 SGHDT and CDR2 YYEEEE. The chain's CDR3 is CASSLGIFGNTIYF. The CDR3 DNA is TGTGCCAGCAGCTTGGGCATTTTCGGAAACACCATATATTTT.

The chain is built from TRBV11-1 and TRBJ1-4; 10 bases map to TRBD1. Germline V gene data show CDR1 as SGHAT and CDR2 as FQDESV (reference sequence). The CDR3 runs 14 residues. The junction had 8 bases not matched to a gene; V was cut back by 9 bases and J by 7 bases. The CDR3 DNA is TGTGCCAGGAACCAGACAGGGGGCAGTGAAAAACTGTTTTTT. Translated, it gives CARNQTGGSEKLFF.

This clone occurred once. The V call is TRBV7-2, the J call TRBJ2-6; D is unresolved. The CDR3 has 17 amino acids. Germline loops: CDR1 SGHTA, CDR2 FQGNSA. The germline V and J ends were trimmed by 4 bases and 0 bases, with 13 bases remaining between them. CDR3 residues: CASSSRQVRSGANVLTF. CDR3 coding DNA: TGTGCCAGCAGCTCCCGGCAGGTTCGCTCTGGGGCCAACGTCCTGACTTTC.

The chain recombines TRBV18 with TRBJ2-7; TRBD1 aligns across 7 bases. V lost 2 bases to trimming and J lost 2 bases; unmatched junction nucleotides: 6. This CDR3 is built from 15 residues. Germline loops: CDR1 KGHSH, CDR2 LQKENI. CDR3 loop: CASSPDRATAYEQYF. The CDR3 region has the DNA TGTGCCAGCTCACCAGACAGGGCGACCGCCTACGAGCAGTACTTC.

The V and J genes are TRBV27 and TRBJ2-1; D is uncertain. V lost 2 bases and J 4 bases, leaving 6 bases between the germline ends. This CDR3 spans 13 amino acids. Germline V CDR1 and CDR2: MNHEY, SMNVEV (reference sequence). The CDR3 loop is CASSLTEYNEQFF. The CDR3 DNA is TGTGCCAGCAGTTTAACTGAGTACAATGAGCAGTTCTTC.

This clone has just a few counts. The gene calls are TRBV14 and TRBJ2-3; D possibly corresponds to TRBD1 (6 bases). The length of the CDR3 is 14 residues. Trimming took 4 bases from V and 6 from J, leaving 14 bases between them. Per germline, CDR1 SGHDN and CDR2 FVKESK. CDR3 loop: CASSRWGQGDTQYF. The CDR3, as DNA: TGTGCCAGCAGCCGGTGGGGGCAAGGCGATACGCAGTATTTT.

The chain joins TRBV28 to TRBJ2-5, with 7 positions matching TRBD1. The CDR3 is made up of 16 amino acids. The V gene's germline CDR1 is MDHEN and CDR2 SYDVKM. Germline trimming cut 8 bases from V and 2 bases from J; bases unmatched to any gene: 14. DNA for the CDR3: TGTGCCAGCCAATACAGGGGAGCCAAGAGGCAAGAGACCCAGTACTTC. Residues: CASQYRGAKRQETQYF.

The chain has TRBV7-8 and TRBJ2-2; tentatively, D is TRBD1 (6 bases). There are 14 residues in the CDR3. Trimming cost V 3 bases and J 5 bases, with 10 bases left between them. CDR1 and CDR2 (germline): SGHVS, FQNEAQ. The CDR3 bases are TGTGCCAGCAGCTTGTGGCAGGGGACCGGGGAGCTGTTTTTT. Translating gives CASSLWQGTGELFF. Supplemented by reference TRBV7-8 and TRBJ2-2, the full variable domain reads GAGVSQSPRYKVAKRGQDVALRCDPISGHVSLFWYQQALGQGPEFLTYFQNEAQLDKSGLPSDRFFAERPEGSVSTLKIQRTQQEDSAVYLCASSLWQGTGELFFGEGSRLTVL.

The chain links TRBV19 to TRBJ2-1, with no clear D. CDR1 and CDR2 from the germline V gene are LNHDA and SQIVND (reference sequence). The CDR3 runs to 22 residues. The V end lost 11 bases, the J end lost 3 bases, and 41 bases lay between the germline ends. CDR3 DNA sequence: TGTGCCTGCAAAAGCACAAAGTTAGTGTCAAGTACATCCGGTGGGTTCTACAATGAGCAGTTCTTC. This codes for CACKSTKLVSSTSGGFYNEQFF.

J is TRBJ2-3 and V is TRBV3-1 (or the pseudogene TRBV3-2); no firm D call. The CDR3 extends over 13 amino acids. Germline V lookup: CDR1 LGHDT, CDR2 YNNKEL (reference sequence). V was trimmed by 6 bases and J by 2 bases, leaving 9 bases between them. Written as DNA, the CDR3 is TGTGCCAGCAGGTCCCCCTACACAGATACGCAGTATTTT. It codes for CASRSPYTDTQYF.

The count of this clone is one. V gene TRBV7-2 combines with J gene TRBJ1-4; D gene unclear. Per the germline V gene, CDR1 is SGHTA and CDR2 is FQGNSA. This CDR3 is 13 amino acids long. Trimming cost V 2 bases and J 8 bases, with 9 bases left between them. The CDR3 DNA is TGTGCCAGCAGCTTATATATGGGCGAAAAACTGTTTTTT. It yields the protein CASSLYMGEKLFF.

The chain has TRBV5-1 and TRBJ2-7; D might be TRBD1 (5 bases). Trimming left V 5 bases short and J 5 bases short, with 17 bases between. CDR1 SGHRS and CDR2 YFSETQ come from the germline V gene. The CDR3 is made up of 14 amino acids. CDR3 protein: CASSTQGWSNEQYF. As DNA, the CDR3 is TGCGCCAGCAGTACCCAGGGATGGTCGAACGAGCAGTACTTC. The full variable domain, its missing parts supplied by reference TRBV5-1 and TRBJ2-7, is KAGVTQTPRYLIKTRGQQVTLSCSPISGHRSVSWYQQTPGQGLQFLFEYFSETQRNKGNFPGRFSGRQFSNSRSEMNVSTLELGDSALYLCASSTQGWSNEQYFGPGTRLTVT.

The chain combines TRBV6-2 or TRBV6-3 with TRBJ2-3; 10 nucleotides agree with TRBD2. V lost 5 bases, J lost 5 bases, and 13 bases stayed unmatched. In germline, CDR1 is MNHEY, CDR2 SVGEGT. The CDR3 is 17 amino acids. DNA of the CDR3: TGTGCCAGCAGTAACCTCCCGGGTAGCGGGAGGTTAGATACGCAGTATTTT. The encoded protein is CASSNLPGSGRLDTQYF.